The rows below give T cell receptor beta chains drawn from one sample of a study of tumor-infiltrating lymphocytes in primary liver carcinoma. TCRdb redid the calling of the multiplex PCR reads with MiXCR, one entry per CDR3 protein. The data contain tens of thousands of distinct CDR3 sequences, almost 80% of them seen just once; the ten biggest clones take up approximately 41%. Material: liver tumor tissue from sampling region 4. The receptors come from a woman aged 25 to 45 with primary liver carcinoma and hepatitis B virus infection. Each CDR3 is given with its conserved first and last residue. Fields, in order: V gene, CDR3 protein.

TRBV20-1 | CSAQDGNQSRHF
TRBV7-3 | CTSSLWGAQETQYF
TRBV5-5 | CASRLDVSNSSFHF
TRBV12-3/TRBV12-4 | CASNFLRPRLAGDGETKYF
TRBV4-3 | CASNHTELVNELFF
TRBV11-1 | CAGSPRGARFYEQYF
TRBV6-1 | CTSNRDGYYGYTF
TRBV7-8 | CASSVSQGTRPQHF
TRBV11-2 | CASSLTQQGRGDTQYF
TRBV13 | CASILGGFTIGGTEAFF
TRBV7-9 | CASSLVLAGATDTQYF
TRBV11-2 | CASSSYPGPYVYKEYF
TRBV28 | CASSLWAGGKNIQYF
TRBV18 | CASSLPGVTDTQCF
TRBV5-1 | CVSSFSTVDTYEQYF
TRBV7-8 | CASSVEVADRETHYF